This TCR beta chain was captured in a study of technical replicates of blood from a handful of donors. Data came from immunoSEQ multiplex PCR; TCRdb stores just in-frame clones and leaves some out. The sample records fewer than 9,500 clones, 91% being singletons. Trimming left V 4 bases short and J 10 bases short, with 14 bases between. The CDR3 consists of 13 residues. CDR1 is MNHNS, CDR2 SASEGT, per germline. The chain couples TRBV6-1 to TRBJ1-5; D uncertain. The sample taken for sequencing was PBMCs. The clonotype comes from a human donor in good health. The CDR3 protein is CASSGPSVEPQHF. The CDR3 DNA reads TGTGCCAGCAGTGGTCCCTCGGTAGAACCCCAGCATTTT.